Below are 24 T cell receptor beta chains sequenced from a single sample in a study of blood T cell repertoires in COVID-19. TCRdb's copy holds only in-frame clones and misses some; the assay was immunoSEQ multiplex PCR. This table has some 200,000 clones, around 83% appearing once. The specimen was peripheral blood. The receptors shown here come from a woman older than 75 in a cohort sampled during active or convalescent COVID-19.

This rearrangement joins TRBV5-1 to TRBJ1-2; TRBD1 aligns across 7 bases. Germline trimming cut 0 bases from V and 2 bases from J; bases unmatched to any gene: 4. CDR3 length: 15 residues. From germline, CDR1 is SGHRS and CDR2 YFSETQ. The CDR3 DNA is TGCGCCAGCAGCTTGGATAGGGGGCGCAACTATGGCTACACCTTC. Its translation is CASSLDRGRNYGYTF.

The rearrangement links TRBV11-2 to TRBJ2-7; TRBD1 is a possible D gene (6 bases). CDR3 length equals 16 residues. The germline V gene has CDR1 SGHAT and CDR2 FQNNGV. V lost 0 bases to trimming and J lost 7 bases, with 19 bases between them. CDR3 residues: CASSLDLRETGGEQYV. CDR3 sequence (DNA): TGTGCCAGCAGCTTAGATCTTAGAGAGACAGGTGGTGAGCAGTACGTC.

This chain links TRBV4-1 with TRBJ2-1; D unresolved. The germline V gene has CDR1 MGHRA and CDR2 YSYEKL. Trimming stripped 1 base from V and 9 bases from J, with 10 bases between. The CDR3 contains 13 residues. This CDR3 reads CASSQAQLVEQFF. In DNA form, the CDR3 reads TGCGCCAGCAGCCAAGCCCAATTAGTTGAGCAGTTCTTC.

V usage is TRBV15 and J usage is TRBJ2-1; 9 bases line up with TRBD2. The CDR3 is 16 amino acids. Per germline, CDR1 LNHNV and CDR2 YYDKDF (reference sequence). After removal of 4 bases from V and 7 bases from J, the junction contained 11 bases not matched to a gene. The CDR3 bases are TGTGCCACCAGCAAAGGGGCGGGACTAGCTAGAAATGAGCAGTTCTTC. Its translation: CATSKGAGLARNEQFF. Complete variable domain (other parts from reference TRBV15 and TRBJ2-1): DAMVIQNPRYQVTQFGKPVTLSCSQTLNHNVMYWYQQKSSQAPKLLFHYYDKDFNNEADTPDNFQSRRPNTSFCFLDIRSPGLGDTAMYLCATSKGAGLARNEQFFGPGTRLTVL.

This chain uses TRBV7-6 with TRBJ2-1; 13 bases map to TRBD2. Germline trimming cut 5 bases from V and 7 bases from J; bases unmatched to any gene: 5. Per germline, CDR1 SGHVS and CDR2 FNYEAQ. The CDR3 loop spans 15 amino acids. The CDR3 region has the DNA TGTGCCAGCAGCCCCTGGACTAGCGGGAGTAATGAGCAGTTCTTC. Amino acids: CASSPWTSGSNEQFF.

The chain uses TRBV4-1 and TRBJ1-1; tentatively, D is TRBD1 (6 bases). CDR3 length: 15 residues. Trimming pared 1 base from V and 5 bases from J, leaving 14 bases between. CDR1 and CDR2 from the germline V gene are MGHRA and YSYEKL. CDR3 sequence: CASSQVGGRRTEAFF. The CDR3 nucleotides read TGCGCCAGCAGCCAAGTCGGGGGGCGCAGGACTGAAGCTTTCTTT.

The chain has TRBV2 and TRBJ1-5, with D possibly matching TRBD1 (5 bases). This CDR3 is 14 amino acids long. Germline CDR1 SNHLY, CDR2 FYNNEI. V lost 2 bases to trimming and J lost 4 bases, with 9 bases between them. The DNA of the CDR3 is TGTGCCAGCAGTGAATTGGGGGGGAATCAGCCCCAGCATTTT. It codes for CASSELGGNQPQHF. Full variable domain (rest looked up from reference TRBV2 and TRBJ1-5): EPEVTQTPSHQVTQMGQEVILRCVPISNHLYFYWYRQILGQKVEFLVSFYNNEISEKSEIFDDQFSVERPDGSNFTLKIRSTKLEDSAMYFCASSELGGNQPQHFGDGTRLSIL.

This chain connects TRBV6-1 to TRBJ2-1, with TRBD2 matching over 7 bases. The trim removed 3 bases at V and 4 bases at J, leaving 6 bases unmatched. This CDR3 spans 15 amino acids. The germline CDR1 and CDR2 sequences are MNHNS and SASEGT. The CDR3 coding sequence is TGTGCCAGCAGTGAGCTAGCGGACCCGTACAATGAGCAGTTCTTC. This gives the protein CASSELADPYNEQFF.

This clone was seen once. CDR3 bases: TGTGCCAGCAGTGAAGCAGCTCAGGGATCTGGAAACACCATATATTTT. The encoded protein is CASSEAAQGSGNTIYF. This chain connects TRBV6-1 to TRBJ1-3, with D possibly matching TRBD1 (5 bases). V lost 0 bases, J lost 1 base, and 10 bases lay in between. CDR3 size: 16 residues. Germline V gene data show CDR1 as MNHNS and CDR2 as SASEGT.

CDR3: CASSGGDYGYTF. The DNA of the CDR3 is TGTGCCAGCAGCGGGGGGGACTATGGCTACACCTTC. The chain combines TRBV6-2 or TRBV6-3 with TRBJ1-2; TRBD1 might be the D (5 bases). Germline CDR1 is MNHEY and CDR2 is SVGEGT. The V end lost 6 bases, the J end lost 3 bases, and 8 bases lay between the germline ends. The CDR3 runs 12 residues.

This chain joins TRBV24-1 and TRBJ2-3; no clear D gene. Looked up from germline, CDR1 is KGHDR and CDR2 is SFDVKD. The CDR3 runs 13 residues. Trimming removed 5 bases at V and 7 bases at J, with 12 bases between. In nucleotides, the CDR3 is TGTGCCACCAGTGGAGCGAGCATGAATACGCAGTATTTT. This encodes CATSGASMNTQYF.

The chain combines TRBV9 with TRBJ2-1, with TRBD2 matching over 8 bases. The germline V gene has CDR1 SGDLS and CDR2 YYNGEE. V shed 0 bases and J 4 bases; nucleotides not matched to a gene: 6. The CDR3 loop spans 16 amino acids. CDR3 in amino acids: CASSVGGSGEYNEQFF. The CDR3 DNA sequence: TGTGCCAGCAGCGTAGGTGGTAGCGGGGAATACAATGAGCAGTTCTTC.

This chain uses TRBV18 with TRBJ1-3; no clear D gene. Germline-derived CDR1 and CDR2 are KGHSH and LQKENI. Deletions cut 3 bases from V and 4 bases from J, with 13 bases between. The CDR3 has 15 residues. CDR3 nucleotide sequence: TGTGCCAGCTCACCCGCAGGTTTTGGAGGAAACACCATATATTTT. Residues: CASSPAGFGGNTIYF.

This clone occurred once. V usage is TRBV15 and J usage is TRBJ1-2; 7 bases map to TRBD1. In germline, CDR1 is LNHNV, CDR2 YYDKDF (reference sequence). J lost 3 bases, V lost 9 bases, and 13 bases had no gene match. CDR3 length equals 15 residues. CDR3 DNA: TGTGCCACTACAAGACAGGGAGAACTCTACTATGGCTACACCTTC. It translates to CATTRQGELYYGYTF.

For this clone: Likely a read error: the CDR3 ends without its conserved phenylalanine or tryptophan. The limits of the CDR3 on the DNA are not certain, so only TCRdb's listed CDR3 is given. J is TRBJ1-1 and V is TRBV21-1; no check of the table's D call, TRBD1, against the DNA was made. TRBV21-1 is flagged as a pseudogene. From its first to its last residue, the CDR3 has 10 amino acids. CDR3 sequence reads: CASSKWPGQR.

This clone was counted only a few times. The chain is built from TRBV9 and TRBJ2-2, with D possibly being TRBD2 (5 bases). The CDR3 consists of 16 residues. Trimming stripped 0 bases from V and 5 bases from J, with 14 bases between. Germline assignment: CDR1 SGDLS and CDR2 YYNGEE. Written as DNA, the CDR3 is TGTGCCAGCAGCGTAGAACCGGGGTGGGAGACCGGGGAGCTGTTTTTT. Translation: CASSVEPGWETGELFF.

The chain links TRBV3-1 (or the pseudogene TRBV3-2) to TRBJ2-5; 8 bases agree with TRBD2. The germline gives CDR1 LGHDT, CDR2 YNNKEL (reference sequence). Trimming cost V 4 bases and J 3 bases; bases outside gene matches: 10. CDR3 length: 16 residues. CDR3 in amino acids: CASSPPPGLGKETQYF. Written as DNA, the CDR3 is TGTGCCAGCAGCCCCCCCCCGGGACTAGGAAAAGAGACCCAGTACTTC.

The genes are TRBV7-9 and TRBJ1-1; 8 nucleotides line up with TRBD1. J was trimmed by 1 base and V by 6 bases; bases with no gene match: 10. The CDR3 spans 16 residues. The germline CDR1 and CDR2 sequences are SEHNR and FQNEAQ (reference sequence). CDR3: CASSWAGGLGNTEAFF. The CDR3 nucleotides read TGTGCCAGCAGTTGGGCAGGGGGCCTTGGGAACACTGAAGCTTTCTTT.

A note on this clone: Other DNA sequences from this sample encode an identical CDR3 as well. The rearrangement links TRBV11-2 to TRBJ1-2, with 12 positions matching TRBD1. The CDR3 is 17 amino acids. V lost 4 bases to trimming and J lost 7 bases; unmatched junction nucleotides: 13. The germline CDR1 and CDR2 sequences are SGHAT and FQNNGV. CDR3 DNA sequence: TGTGCCAGCAGCTCTATTATTCGGGACAGGGGGCGGGGTGGCTACACCTTC. Translating gives CASSSIIRDRGRGGYTF.

This chain connects TRBV2 to TRBJ2-3, with D unclear. Germline V gene data show CDR1 as SNHLY and CDR2 as FYNNEI. The CDR3 covers 11 residues. V shed 6 bases and J shed 7 bases, with 8 bases lying between them. CDR3 protein: CASSTTNTQYF. The CDR3 nucleotides read TGTGCCAGCAGCACAACTAATACGCAGTATTTT.

The chain is built from TRBV29-1 and TRBJ2-7; perhaps TRBD1 as D (8 bases). Germline V gives CDR1 SQVTM, CDR2 ANQGSEA. The CDR3 has 14 amino acids. With 5 bases removed from V and 1 base from J, the gap between germline ends came to 15 bases. The CDR3, as DNA: TGCAGCGTTTCCGGACAGGGAGGGTCCTACGAGCAGTACTTC. Amino acids: CSVSGQGGSYEQYF.

The chain recombines TRBV11-2 with TRBJ1-3; 10 nucleotides line up with TRBD1. The V and J ends lost 5 bases and 4 bases, in that order; junction bases with no gene match: 8. The length of the CDR3 is 16 residues. The germline V gene has CDR1 SGHAT and CDR2 FQNNGV. The CDR3 loop reads CASSARQGASGNTIYF. The CDR3 DNA reads TGTGCCAGCAGCGCCCGACAGGGGGCTTCAGGAAACACCATATATTTT.

The chain is built from TRBV2 and TRBJ2-1; D perhaps matches TRBD1 (6 bases). The CDR3 runs to 15 residues. In germline, CDR1 is SNHLY, CDR2 FYNNEI. Trimming shortened V by 6 bases and J by 4 bases, and 16 bases separated the two germline ends. Here the CDR3 reads CASREGDLSYNEQFF. The CDR3 nucleotides are TGTGCCAGCAGAGAGGGGGACCTCTCGTACAATGAGCAGTTCTTC. The full variable domain, in which reference TRBV2 and TRBJ2-1 provide the parts outside the CDR3, is EPEVTQTPSHQVTQMGQEVILRCVPISNHLYFYWYRQILGQKVEFLVSFYNNEISEKSEIFDDQFSVERPDGSNFTLKIRSTKLEDSAMYFCASREGDLSYNEQFFGPGTRLTVL.

The genes are TRBV9 and TRBJ2-1; 10 bases map to TRBD2. The CDR3 is 15 residues long. The trim removed 0 bases at V and 10 bases at J, leaving 7 bases unmatched. Per germline, CDR1 SGDLS and CDR2 YYNGEE. The CDR3 region has the DNA TGTGCCAGCAGCGTAGGGCCTAGCGGGGGTCGGGAGCAGTTCTTC. It yields the protein CASSVGPSGGREQFF.